This record looks at one T cell receptor beta chain sequence and its context. The target antigen is unknown. PCR or immunohistochemistry showed mismatch repair deficiency in every enrolled patient. TCR sequencing covered a few patients who responded to pembrolizumab. The sample belongs to a study of PD-1 blockade in mismatch repair-deficient tumors. Profiled with immunoSEQ multiplex PCR; TCRdb holds only in-frame clones, not every one. Of under 50,000 clones in the sample, 77% were seen once. Study-wide findings and caveats: Tumor-resident clones, often undetectable pretreatment in blood, expanded then contracted after pembrolizumab.

The CDR3 has 15 residues. V trimming: 0 bases; J trimming: 4 bases; junction bases outside the gene matches: 4. CDR1 SGHRS and CDR2 YFSETQ come from the germline V gene. Here the sequenced sample was PBMCs, taken before pembrolizumab treatment. The receptor was derived from an adult with mismatch repair-deficient cancer. The rearrangement links TRBV5-1 to TRBJ2-7; 10 bases agree with TRBD1. The CDR3 spells CASSLGQGARYEQYF. For the CDR3, the DNA is TGCGCCAGCAGCTTGGGACAGGGGGCTAGGTACGAGCAGTACTTC.